One sample yielded the 8 T cell receptor beta chains listed below, sequenced in a study of T cell repertoires in ileal Crohn's disease. The time point: neoterminal ileum biopsy at postoperative endoscopy, about 6 months after surgery. This table comes from immunoSEQ multiplex PCR, and its TCRdb copy is limited to in-frame clones, with some not included. The sample yields about 3,700 clones, 60% to 75% seen once. The material sequenced was ileal tissue. These receptors were taken from an adult with Crohn's disease.

This rearrangement joins TRBV6-5 to TRBJ2-6; D might be TRBD1 (6 bases). Trimming removed 5 bases at V and 1 base at J, with 9 bases between. CDR1 and CDR2 (germline): MNHEY, SVGAGI. This CDR3 has 15 residues. CDR3 protein: CASSQTGSGANVLTF. In DNA, the CDR3 is TGTGCCAGCAGTCAAACAGGGTCTGGGGCCAACGTCCTGACTTTC.

The CDR3 is CASSLRGGPNNEQFF. In nucleotides, the CDR3 is TGTGCCAGTAGTCTAAGGGGGGGGCCAAACAATGAGCAGTTCTTC. This chain connects TRBV19 to TRBJ2-1; D possibly corresponds to TRBD2 (7 bases). The germline gives CDR1 LNHDA, CDR2 SQIVND (reference sequence). The CDR3 runs to 15 residues. The germline V and J ends were trimmed by 5 bases and 5 bases, with 16 bases remaining between them.

The chain is built from TRBV23-1 and TRBJ2-2; no clear D gene. TRBV23-1 is assigned to the ORF class and has an uncertain function. V was shortened by 2 bases and J by 3 bases, with 4 bases between the two germline ends. The CDR3 is 13 amino acids. CDR3 amino acids: CASSQGYTGELFF. CDR3 coding DNA: TGCGCCAGCAGTCAAGGCTACACCGGGGAGCTGTTTTTT.

The chain couples TRBV6-1 to TRBJ2-5; D perhaps matches TRBD1 (6 bases). Germline-derived CDR1 and CDR2 are MNHNS and SASEGT. The V and J ends lost 6 bases and 5 bases respectively, with 13 bases between them. The CDR3 is 13 residues long. CDR3 residues: CASRGALLETQYF. CDR3 nucleotides: TGTGCCAGCAGGGGGGCCCTATTGGAGACCCAGTACTTC.

With respect to this clone: Other DNA sequences within the sample encode an identical CDR3. The J gene is TRBJ2-3, the V gene TRBV20-1; no clear D. Germline CDR1 and CDR2: DFQATT and SNEGSKA (reference sequence). Deletions cut 5 bases from V and 1 base from J, with 4 bases between. The CDR3 is made up of 11 amino acids. CDR3 sequence (DNA): TGCAGTGCTTCTGGCACAGATACGCAGTATTTT. The encoded protein is CSASGTDTQYF.

The chain combines TRBV29-1 with TRBJ1-1; TRBD1 might be the D (6 bases). This CDR3 has 11 amino acids. V gave up 7 bases and J gave up 1 base, with 7 bases separating them. Germline lookup yields CDR1 SQVTM and CDR2 ANQGSEA. Here the CDR3 DNA reads TGCAGCGGAGGGGGGAACACTGAAGCTTTCTTT. As protein: CSGGGNTEAFF. Based on the CDR3 plus reference TRBV29-1 and TRBJ1-1, the full variable domain is SAVISQKPSRDICQRGTSLTIQCQVDSQVTMMFWYRQQPGQSLTLIATANQGSEATYESGFVIDKFPISRPNLTFSTLTVSNMSPEDSSIYLCSGGGNTEAFFGQGTRLTVV.

This clone showed up just a few times. V is TRBV28 and J is TRBJ2-7; the D gene is possibly TRBD2 (6 bases). V lost 5 bases and J 2 bases, leaving 10 bases between the germline ends. CDR1 MDHEN and CDR2 SYDVKM come from the germline V gene. This CDR3 is built from 13 residues. The CDR3 DNA reads as TGTGCCAGCAGTGAGGGACTCACCTACGAGCAGTACTTC. Its translation is CASSEGLTYEQYF.

This clone is categorized as hyperexpanded. This chain joins TRBV5-8 and TRBJ1-1; D unresolved. The V end lost 0 bases, the J end lost 6 bases, and 9 bases lay between the germline ends. This CDR3 contains 13 residues. Germline V gene lookup returns CDR1 SGHTS and CDR2 YDEGEE. The CDR3 DNA sequence: TGTGCCAGCAGCTTGGTGGGGAGCCCTGAAGCTTTCTTT. It encodes CASSLVGSPEAFF.